These 30 T cell receptor beta chains share one sample of origin, sequenced in a study of cytomegalovirus exposure and HLA in healthy donors. Profiling relied on immunoSEQ multiplex PCR, and the TCRdb table lists in-frame clones only, not all of them. The top ten clones hold about 3% of a sample with 200,000 to 300,000 clones, around nine tenths of them seen once. The sequencing input was PBMCs. These receptors were collected from a man aged 18 to 29 in good health and CMV-seronegative.

J is TRBJ2-1 and V is TRBV29-1, with 7 bases fitting TRBD2. The germline CDR1 and CDR2 sequences are SQVTM and ANQGSEA. This CDR3 has 14 residues. The V gene end was trimmed by 0 bases and the J gene end by 7 bases; junction bases not matched to a gene: 6. This CDR3 is CSVEDTGTTNEQFF. CDR3 DNA sequence: TGCAGCGTTGAAGATACTGGGACTACAAATGAGCAGTTCTTC.

The sample holds one count of this clone. The J gene is TRBJ1-5, the V gene TRBV4-1; 7 bases fit TRBD1. V shed 1 base, J shed 1 base, and the junction held 10 bases outside the gene matches. Germline V CDR1 and CDR2: MGHRA, YSYEKL. The CDR3 sequence is 18 residues long. For the CDR3, the DNA is TGCGCCAGCAGCCAAGGAGGGGGCGTAATATTCAGCAATCAGCCCCAGCATTTT. Amino acids: CASSQGGGVIFSNQPQHF.

The V gene is TRBV29-1, the J gene TRBJ1-2; D gene ambiguous. The germline V and J ends were trimmed by 4 bases and 3 bases, with 3 bases remaining between them. This CDR3 spans 10 amino acids. The germline V gene encodes CDR1 SQVTM and CDR2 ANQGSEA. CDR3 DNA: TGCAGCGTTGCCGACTATGGCTACACCTTC. It codes for CSVADYGYTF.

The chain couples TRBV11-2 to TRBJ1-1, with TRBD1 as a possible D gene (6 bases). The germline CDR1 and CDR2 sequences are SGHAT and FQNNGV. The V end lost 6 bases, the J end lost 8 bases, and 13 bases lay between the germline ends. CDR3 length: 12 residues. The CDR3 nucleotides read TGTGCCAGCAGTACGGATGGACAGGAAGCTTTCTTT. It translates to CASSTDGQEAFF.

The CDR3 region has the DNA TGTGCCAGCAGTTTATCGATAGCGGGCTACAATGAGCAGTTCTTC. Amino acids: CASSLSIAGYNEQFF. The chain recombines TRBV27 with TRBJ2-1; 7 bases are a match to TRBD2. The germline CDR1 and CDR2 sequences are MNHEY and SMNVEV (reference sequence). The CDR3 totals 15 residues. V was pared by 0 bases and J by 3 bases, with 2 bases of the junction left unmatched.

This chain links TRBV4-3 with TRBJ2-3; 9 bases agree with TRBD2. The CDR3 runs 17 residues. The ends lost 0 bases at V and 1 base at J; junction bases unmatched: 5. The germline V gene has CDR1 LGHNA and CDR2 YSLEER. The chain's CDR3 is CASSQDRAGGRTDTQYF. In DNA, the CDR3 is TGCGCCAGCAGCCAAGATCGAGCGGGGGGCCGCACAGATACGCAGTATTTT.

With respect to this clone: Sequence at one end of the junction differs from germline and may be a read error. The chain has TRBV6-1 and TRBJ2-7, with 9 bases matching TRBD1. The CDR3 loop spans 14 amino acids. Germline loops: CDR1 MNHNS, CDR2 SASEGT. CDR3 sequence reads: CASGDGTGTYEQYF. The DNA of the CDR3 is TGTGCCAGCGGTGACGGGACAGGGACCTACGAGCAGTACTTC.

This clone was counted between two and nine times. The gene calls are TRBV25-1 and TRBJ2-7; weak D call: TRBD2 (5 bases). The V end lost 4 bases, the J end lost 2 bases, and 9 bases lay between the germline ends. Germline CDR1 MGHDK, CDR2 SYGVNS. The CDR3 is made up of 13 amino acids. The CDR3 bases are TGTGCCAGCAGTGTCGCGGGTGCCTACGAGCAGTACTTC. Translating it yields CASSVAGAYEQYF.

This rearrangement joins TRBV27 to TRBJ2-7, with 10 nucleotides matching TRBD2. CDR1 is MNHEY, CDR2 SMNVEV, per germline (reference sequence). V dropped 7 bases and J dropped 0; count of bases not matched to a gene: 6. The CDR3 sequence is 15 residues long. Written as DNA, the CDR3 is TGTGCCAGCACTGAAGTAGCGGGAGGCTCCTACGAGCAGTACTTC. This sequence encodes CASTEVAGGSYEQYF.

The CDR3 here is CASTRLPSGNTEAFF. CDR3 in DNA: TGCGCCAGCACCCGCTTACCCTCGGGGAACACTGAAGCTTTCTTT. This chain connects TRBV5-1 to TRBJ1-1; D gene ambiguous. CDR3 length: 15 residues. V was cut by 6 bases and J by 1 base, with 16 bases left in between. In germline, CDR1 is SGHRS, CDR2 YFSETQ.

The chain couples TRBV29-1 to TRBJ2-1; perhaps TRBD2 as D (5 bases). The CDR3 has 13 amino acids. Trimming took off 7 bases at V and 8 bases at J, with 18 bases between the two ends. CDR1 and CDR2 from the germline V gene are SQVTM and ANQGSEA. The CDR3 DNA reads TGCAGCGCCACTAGGCTGTCTCACGATGAGCAGTTCTTC. The encoded protein is CSATRLSHDEQFF.

The CDR3 reads CASSLPGQGAGETQYF. The CDR3 DNA reads as TGTGCCAGCAGCTTACCGGGACAGGGGGCAGGAGAGACCCAGTACTTC. The chain recombines TRBV7-6 with TRBJ2-5; 12 bases align to TRBD1. The trim removed 2 bases at V and 4 bases at J, leaving 5 bases unmatched. The CDR3 covers 16 residues. Germline CDR1 and CDR2: SGHVS and FNYEAQ.

The chain links TRBV11-2 to TRBJ1-3; 10 positions agree with TRBD1. Losses at the gene ends were 2 bases for V and 3 bases for J; bases not matched to a gene: 7. The CDR3 runs to 17 residues. Germline CDR1 reads SGHAT; CDR2 reads FQNNGV. The CDR3 here is CASSLSSGTGVGNTIYF. Written as DNA, the CDR3 is TGTGCCAGCAGCTTATCCTCGGGGACAGGGGTTGGAAACACCATATATTTT.

The CDR3: CASSRTSVRLGYEQYF. The CDR3 DNA reads TGTGCCAGCAGCCGCACTAGCGTCAGGCTGGGATACGAGCAGTACTTC. The rearrangement links TRBV2 to TRBJ2-7; 7 bases are shared with TRBD2. With V trimmed by 6 bases and J by 4 bases, 15 bases remained unmatched. The CDR3 contains 16 residues. Per the germline V gene, CDR1 is SNHLY and CDR2 is FYNNEI.

The count of this clone is one. This chain joins TRBV5-1 and TRBJ2-1; tentative D call: TRBD2 (6 bases). The germline V gene encodes CDR1 SGHRS and CDR2 YFSETQ. Trimming left V 4 bases short and J 4 bases short, with 18 bases between. The CDR3 runs 16 residues. CDR3 nucleotides: TGCGCCAGCAGCCTAGGCGGAGGGTTCCTTTACAATGAGCAGTTCTTC. It specifies CASSLGGGFLYNEQFF.

This chain links TRBV5-1 with TRBJ1-2; D remains ambiguous. The CDR3 has 16 amino acids. The V gene lost 0 bases and the J gene lost 0 bases, with 12 bases spanning the gap. In germline, CDR1 is SGHRS, CDR2 YFSETQ. The CDR3: CASSLASTSPNYGYTF. CDR3 bases: TGCGCCAGCAGCTTGGCTAGTACATCACCTAACTATGGCTACACCTTC.

V is TRBV6-5 and J is TRBJ2-2; 7 bases align to TRBD1. Germline V gene sequence: CDR1 MNHEY, CDR2 SVGAGI. The CDR3 spans 15 residues. V lost 6 bases, J lost 3 bases, and 7 bases stayed unmatched. CDR3 residues: CASREDRTYTGELFF. The DNA of the CDR3 is TGTGCCAGCAGAGAGGACAGGACTTACACCGGGGAGCTGTTTTTT.

This chain links TRBV29-1 with TRBJ2-7; D uncertain. Germline V CDR1 and CDR2: SQVTM, ANQGSEA. Trimming cost V 4 bases and J 4 bases, with 11 bases left between them. The CDR3 extends over 12 amino acids. CDR3 coding DNA: TGCAGCGTTGCCCAGGTACCATACGAGCAGTACTTC. Its protein product is CSVAQVPYEQYF.

The gene calls are TRBV10-3 and TRBJ2-7; tentatively, D is TRBD2 (7 bases). The CDR3 is 12 amino acids. CDR1 and CDR2 (germline): ENHRY, SYGVKD. Between the trimmed V and J ends, which lost 4 bases and 11 bases, there was a span of 15 bases. This chain's CDR3 is CAISGTGGEKYF. The CDR3 nucleotides are TGTGCCATCAGTGGGACGGGGGGCGAAAAGTACTTC.

V gene TRBV27 combines with J gene TRBJ2-1; 7 bases are a match to TRBD2. Germline V gene sequence: CDR1 MNHEY, CDR2 SMNVEV (reference sequence). V lost 5 bases to trimming and J lost 7 bases; unmatched junction nucleotides: 5. The length of the CDR3 is 13 residues. The CDR3 region is CASSDGGYNEQFF. The DNA of the CDR3 is TGTGCCAGCAGTGACGGGGGGTATAATGAGCAGTTCTTC.

This clone has only a few counts. The chain uses TRBV5-6 and TRBJ1-2; D is undetermined. Trimming left V 0 bases short and J 3 bases short, with 6 bases between. Germline assignment: CDR1 SGHDT and CDR2 YYEEEE. CDR3 length equals 13 residues. The DNA for the CDR3 is TGTGCCAGCAGCTTGGATAGTGACTATGGCTACACCTTC. Translation gives CASSLDSDYGYTF.

The chain has TRBV5-4 and TRBJ1-2; 7 bases fit TRBD1. J lost 1 base, V lost 3 bases, and 12 bases had no gene match. Germline lookup yields CDR1 SGHNT and CDR2 YYREEE (reference sequence). The CDR3 consists of 17 residues. The CDR3 DNA is TGTGCCAGCAGCTCGCTGGGACAGCTCTTACTTAACTATGGCTACACCTTC. Protein: CASSSLGQLLLNYGYTF.

V is TRBV7-2 and J is TRBJ2-1; 9 bases agree with TRBD2. CDR3 length equals 15 residues. CDR1 SGHTA and CDR2 FQGNSA come from the germline V gene. After removal of 5 bases from V and 2 bases from J, the junction contained 4 bases not matched to a gene. In nucleotides, the CDR3 is TGTGCCAGCAGCCCGACTAGCGGTACCTACAATGAGCAGTTCTTC. Its protein product is CASSPTSGTYNEQFF.

The chain employs TRBV5-1 and TRBJ2-7; D may be TRBD1 (6 bases). The CDR3 totals 14 residues. Looked up from germline, CDR1 is SGHRS and CDR2 is YFSETQ. V dropped 0 bases and J dropped 5 bases, with 12 bases sitting between them. CDR3 in DNA: TGCGCCAGCAGCTTGGTTCAGGGGCTTGACGAGCAGTACTTC. It yields the protein CASSLVQGLDEQYF.

CDR3 sequence reads: CASSLSGEDTQYF. Here the CDR3 DNA reads TGTGCCAGCAGCTTGTCAGGGGAAGATACGCAGTATTTT. The chain couples TRBV11-2 to TRBJ2-3, with a possible D match to TRBD1 (6 bases). V gave up 3 bases and J gave up 5 bases, with 9 bases separating them. CDR3 length: 13 amino acids. Germline CDR1 and CDR2: SGHAT and FQNNGV.

This chain joins TRBV2 and TRBJ2-1; 9 bases match TRBD1. The germline V gene encodes CDR1 SNHLY and CDR2 FYNNEI. The CDR3 consists of 14 residues. Trimming removed 7 bases from V and 6 bases from J; junction bases left unmatched: 7. Here the CDR3 reads CASMSGQGINEQFF. In DNA, the CDR3 is TGTGCCAGCATGTCGGGACAGGGTATCAATGAGCAGTTCTTC. Full variable domain (remainder filled in from reference TRBV2 and TRBJ2-1): EPEVTQTPSHQVTQMGQEVILRCVPISNHLYFYWYRQILGQKVEFLVSFYNNEISEKSEIFDDQFSVERPDGSNFTLKIRSTKLEDSAMYFCASMSGQGINEQFFGPGTRLTVL.

This chain uses TRBV5-1 with TRBJ1-5, with D maybe TRBD1 (5 bases). The CDR3 is 13 amino acids. Germline V gene lookup returns CDR1 SGHRS and CDR2 YFSETQ. V lost 4 bases to trimming and J lost 5 bases, with 10 bases between them. The CDR3 loop is CASSIKGDQPQHF. The CDR3 DNA reads as TGCGCCAGCAGCATAAAAGGGGATCAGCCCCAGCATTTT.

J is TRBJ1-6 and V is TRBV10-3; TRBD1 aligns across 7 bases. The length of the CDR3 is 15 residues. Germline V gene lookup returns CDR1 ENHRY and CDR2 SYGVKD. J lost 5 bases, V lost 6 bases, and 7 bases had no gene match. The DNA of the CDR3 is TGTGCCATCAGGGACCGGACAGGAGATAATTCACCCCTCCACTTT. Protein sequence: CAIRDRTGDNSPLHF.

The chain links TRBV9 to TRBJ1-6; the match to TRBD1 covers 10 bases. V shed 6 bases and J 10 bases; nucleotides not matched to a gene: 4. The length of the CDR3 is 13 residues. Per the germline V gene, CDR1 is SGDLS and CDR2 is YYNGEE. CDR3 bases: TGTGCCAGCACAGGGACAGGGGACTCACCCCTCCACTTT. It is translated as CASTGTGDSPLHF.

This clone was observed a single time. The chain carries TRBV7-2 and TRBJ2-2; a possible D gene is TRBD2 (6 bases). CDR1 is SGHTA, CDR2 FQGNSA, per germline. The CDR3 is made up of 15 amino acids. V lost 6 bases, J lost 6 bases, and 17 bases lay in between. In DNA, the CDR3 is TGTGCCAGCAGTTTCTCAAGCGGGTTTGCCGGGGAGCTGTTTTTT. Translating gives CASSFSSGFAGELFF.